The 23 T cell receptor beta chains in this list originate from one sample, sequenced in a study of control samples from healthy donors and cancer patients. Produced via immunoSEQ multiplex PCR; TCRdb's table is partial and in-frame only. Here the sample spans some 74,000 clones, nearly 90% being singletons. The sequenced sample was blood. Receptor source: a woman aged 45-60 years in good health.

The genes are TRBV5-1 and TRBJ2-7; D could derive from TRBD1 or TRBD2 (5 bases each). The CDR3 is 13 amino acids. Germline V CDR1 and CDR2: SGHRS, YFSETQ. Trimming left V 7 bases short and J 4 bases short, with 15 bases between. The CDR3 loop reads CASCNAEGYEQYF. In nucleotides, the CDR3 is TGCGCCAGCTGCAACGCCGAGGGGTACGAGCAGTACTTC.

The V gene is TRBV29-1, the J gene TRBJ2-6; a weak D match, TRBD1 (7 bases). CDR1 is SQVTM, CDR2 ANQGSEA, per germline. The CDR3 spans 17 residues. Trimming cost V 3 bases and J 0 bases, with 15 bases left between them. The DNA for the CDR3 is TGCAGCGTTGACGGTCTCCAGGGGGGCTCTGGGGCCAACGTCCTGACTTTC. It is translated as CSVDGLQGGSGANVLTF.

V and J are TRBV3-1 (or the pseudogene TRBV3-2) and TRBJ1-6; 7 nucleotides line up with TRBD1. Germline V gene data show CDR1 as LGHDT and CDR2 as YNNKEL (reference sequence). Losses at the gene ends were 4 bases for V and 9 bases for J; bases not matched to a gene: 12. The CDR3 has 16 residues. CDR3 coding DNA: TGTGCCAGCAGCCCCCAGGGACAGCTATATGGTTCACCCCTCCACTTT. Amino acids: CASSPQGQLYGSPLHF.

The chain couples TRBV7-8 to TRBJ1-6; possibly TRBD1 for D (6 bases). Germline CDR1 and CDR2: SGHVS and FQNEAQ. V lost 5 bases, J lost 11 bases, and 13 bases lay in between. This CDR3 spans 13 amino acids. In DNA, the CDR3 is TGTGCCAGCAGCACAACAGGGAGTGCACCCCTCCACTTT. This codes for CASSTTGSAPLHF.

The rearrangement links TRBV12-3 or TRBV12-4 to TRBJ2-3; the D gene could be TRBD1 or TRBD2 (5 bases each). Trimming took 3 bases from V and 8 from J, leaving 9 bases between them. This CDR3 has 12 residues. Written as DNA, the CDR3 is TGTGCCAGCAGTTTCGAGGGGAGTACGCAGTATTTT. Translated, it gives CASSFEGSTQYF.

The sample holds a few counts of this clone. For the CDR3, the DNA is TGTGCCAGCAGTGAGATGTCGAATGGGGGCACGGGCTACGAGCAGTACTTC. Its protein is CASSEMSNGGTGYEQYF. The chain employs TRBV6-1 and TRBJ2-7; possibly TRBD1 for D (6 bases). The V end lost 3 bases, the J end lost 3 bases, and 21 bases lay between the germline ends. CDR3 length: 17 residues. Germline values: CDR1 MNHNS, CDR2 SASEGT.

This sequence joins TRBV9 and TRBJ1-2; the match to TRBD1 covers 9 bases. This CDR3 region has 14 residues. The germline V gene has CDR1 SGDLS and CDR2 YYNGEE. V gave up 0 bases and J gave up 4 bases; unmatched junction bases: 1. In nucleotides, the CDR3 is TGTGCCAGCAGCGTAGCGGGACAGGGCTATGGCTACACCTTC. It codes for CASSVAGQGYGYTF.

V is TRBV14 and J is TRBJ1-1; D remains ambiguous. The V and J ends lost 0 bases and 5 bases respectively, with 13 bases between them. The CDR3 has 15 residues. Germline V lookup: CDR1 SGHDN, CDR2 FVKESK. CDR3 bases: TGTGCCAGCAGCCAAGAGGGCTCCGGGGTAACTGAAGCTTTCTTT. This gives the protein CASSQEGSGVTEAFF.

The gene calls are TRBV7-9 and TRBJ2-1; D remains ambiguous. The germline gives CDR1 SEHNR, CDR2 FQNEAQ (reference sequence). The germline V and J ends were trimmed by 2 bases and 5 bases, with 7 bases remaining between them. This CDR3 has 13 residues. CDR3 in amino acids: CASSLFPDNEQFF. As DNA, the CDR3 is TGTGCCAGCAGCTTATTTCCCGACAATGAGCAGTTCTTC.

This clone was picked up a small number of times. This rearrangement joins TRBV2 to TRBJ1-6; 10 bases agree with TRBD1. This CDR3 spans 15 amino acids. V was clipped by 5 bases and J by 8 bases; unmatched bases: 6. CDR1 and CDR2 (germline): SNHLY, FYNNEI. CDR3 sequence (DNA): TGTGCCAGCAGTCTACTGACAGGGGGCGATTCACCCCTCCACTTT. As protein: CASSLLTGGDSPLHF.

The V gene is TRBV2, the J gene TRBJ1-2; D call uncertain. V was trimmed by 4 bases and J by 5 bases, leaving 8 bases between them. This CDR3 is built from 12 residues. Germline V gene lookup returns CDR1 SNHLY and CDR2 FYNNEI. The CDR3 DNA follows: TGTGCCAGCAGTGTAACGCTATATGGCTACACCTTC. Translating it yields CASSVTLYGYTF. The full variable domain, in which reference TRBV2 and TRBJ1-2 provide the parts outside the CDR3, is EPEVTQTPSHQVTQMGQEVILRCVPISNHLYFYWYRQILGQKVEFLVSFYNNEISEKSEIFDDQFSVERPDGSNFTLKIRSTKLEDSAMYFCASSVTLYGYTFGSGTRLTVV.

The V gene is TRBV11-2, the J gene TRBJ1-1; 8 positions match TRBD1. J lost 7 bases, V lost 6 bases, and 7 bases had no gene match. Germline V gene data show CDR1 as SGHAT and CDR2 as FQNNGV. This CDR3 comprises 13 residues. The CDR3: CASRSTGGNEAFF. In nucleotides, the CDR3 is TGTGCCAGCAGATCAACAGGGGGTAATGAAGCTTTCTTT.

The rearrangement links TRBV5-6 to TRBJ1-5; D perhaps matches TRBD1 (5 bases). This CDR3 region has 15 residues. CDR1 and CDR2 (germline): SGHDT, YYEEEE. The V end was cut by 0 bases, the J end by 0 bases, with 7 bases between. CDR3 sequence: CASSLAGGSNQPQHF. CDR3 nucleotide sequence: TGTGCCAGCAGCTTGGCTGGGGGTAGCAATCAGCCCCAGCATTTT.

The chain employs TRBV6-5 and TRBJ1-4; D perhaps matches TRBD1 (6 bases). The CDR3 is 15 amino acids. The V end was cut by 8 bases, the J end by 5 bases, with 18 bases between. CDR1 MNHEY and CDR2 SVGAGI come from the germline V gene. The CDR3 sequence: CASGLVDRRNEKLFF. CDR3 nucleotide sequence: TGTGCCAGCGGGTTAGTGGACAGAAGAAATGAAAAACTGTTTTTT.

J is TRBJ2-7 and V is TRBV19; D gene uncertain. The V end lost 2 bases, the J end lost 3 bases, and 5 bases lay between the germline ends. The CDR3 is 12 residues long. Germline CDR1 LNHDA, CDR2 SQIVND (reference sequence). The CDR3 here is CASSIHGYEQYF. Here the CDR3 DNA reads TGTGCCAGTAGTATACACGGCTACGAGCAGTACTTC.

J is TRBJ1-1 and V is TRBV5-1; D perhaps matches TRBD1 (6 bases). The CDR3 covers 14 residues. The ends were cut back, 5 bases at V and 1 base at J, with 12 bases in the middle. Germline V CDR1 and CDR2: SGHRS, YFSETQ. DNA of the CDR3: TGCGCCAGCAGGTCCGGGACATCGAACACTGAAGCTTTCTTT. It specifies CASRSGTSNTEAFF.

The V and J genes are TRBV6-5 and TRBJ1-1; possibly TRBD1 for D (6 bases). In germline, CDR1 is MNHEY, CDR2 SVGAGI. Trimming took off 7 bases at V and 1 base at J, with 13 bases between the two ends. This CDR3 region has 14 residues. The CDR3 region is CASTPGTRNTEAFF. CDR3 nucleotides: TGTGCCAGCACCCCAGGGACAAGGAACACTGAAGCTTTCTTT.

This chain uses TRBV5-6 with TRBJ2-3, with D perhaps matching TRBD1 or TRBD2 (6 bases each). This CDR3 is built from 15 residues. V dropped 3 bases and J dropped 0 bases, with 11 bases sitting between them. CDR1 and CDR2 (germline): SGHDT, YYEEEE. This CDR3 reads CASSSRGTSTDTQYF. CDR3 DNA: TGTGCCAGCAGCTCTAGGGGGACTAGCACAGATACGCAGTATTTT.

V gene TRBV9 combines with J gene TRBJ2-7, with D possibly TRBD1 on 5 matching bases. The V end lost 5 bases, the J end lost 3 bases, and 12 bases lay between the germline ends. The CDR3 length is 13 residues. The V gene's germline CDR1 is SGDLS and CDR2 YYNGEE. The CDR3 sequence: CASSSSDSYEQYF. CDR3 bases: TGTGCCAGCAGTTCCTCTGACAGCTACGAGCAGTACTTC.

The chain employs TRBV9 and TRBJ1-4, with no clear D. CDR1 and CDR2 from the germline V gene are SGDLS and YYNGEE. V lost 4 bases and J lost 6, with 16 bases in between. The CDR3 extends over 15 amino acids. CDR3 sequence (DNA): TGTGCCAGCAGCCGCTCAAATAGACTCGATGAAAAACTGTTTTTT. It is translated as CASSRSNRLDEKLFF.

V usage is TRBV5-4 and J usage is TRBJ1-2; TRBD1 matches at 7 bases. V trimming: 3 bases; J trimming: 4 bases; junction bases outside the gene matches: 9. Germline-derived CDR1 and CDR2 are SGHNT and YYREEE (reference sequence). The CDR3 covers 15 residues. Written as DNA, the CDR3 is TGTGCCAGCAGCTCCTACGACAGGGACCTCTATGGCTACACCTTC. This sequence encodes CASSSYDRDLYGYTF. The whole variable domain, filled in from reference TRBV5-4 and TRBJ1-2, reads ETGVTQSPTHLIKTRGQQVTLRCSSQSGHNTVSWYQQALGQGPQFIFQYYREEENGRGNFPPRFSGLQFPNYSSELNVNALELDDSALYLCASSSYDRDLYGYTFGSGTRLTVV.

The chain is built from TRBV5-1 and TRBJ2-5; 11 bases align to TRBD2. This CDR3 comprises 15 residues. From germline, CDR1 is SGHRS and CDR2 YFSETQ. The V gene end was trimmed by 0 bases and the J gene end by 5 bases; junction bases not matched to a gene: 3. CDR3: CASSLVAGGLETQYF. The CDR3 DNA is TGCGCCAGCAGCTTGGTAGCGGGGGGGCTTGAGACCCAGTACTTC.

The chain uses TRBV19 and TRBJ1-3; D call uncertain. The CDR3 runs to 13 residues. Germline-derived CDR1 and CDR2 are LNHDA and SQIVND (reference sequence). Trimming shortened V by 4 bases and J by 0 bases, and 4 bases separated the two germline ends. CDR3 bases: TGTGCCAGTAGTAAGACCTCTGGAAACACCATATATTTT. Residues: CASSKTSGNTIYF.